Below, 17 T cell receptor beta chains from the same sample are listed, as sequenced in a study of Graves' ophthalmopathy and Graves' hyperthyroidism. From RNA, the CDR3 regions of TCR beta chains were amplified and sequenced. An initial RT-PCR round employing HTBI primers preceded a second-round multiplex PCR. TCRdb reprocessed the multiplex PCR reads with MiXCR, giving one entry per CDR3 protein. In the table there are approximately 1.2 million distinct CDR3 sequences, roughly two fifths of which are singletons. The specimen was peripheral blood or thyroid tissue (not recorded which). The receptor source for this set is an adult man with Graves' hyperthyroidism.

This chain uses TRBV25-1 with TRBJ1-6; a weak D match, TRBD1 (5 bases). The V and J ends lost 5 bases and 8 bases respectively, with 16 bases between them. The CDR3 contains 15 residues. In germline, CDR1 is MGHDK, CDR2 SYGVNS. Here the CDR3 reads CASSYSAGTYSPLHF. The CDR3 DNA is TGTGCCAGCAGTTACTCCGCCGGGACGTATTCACCCCTCCACTTT.

The J gene is TRBJ2-5, the V gene TRBV11-2, with D tentatively TRBD1 (6 bases). The CDR3 length is 14 residues. The germline V gene has CDR1 SGHAT and CDR2 FQNNGV. Trimming took 4 bases from V and 5 from J, leaving 14 bases between them. The CDR3 coding sequence is TGTGCCAGCAGCTCGGCCAGGGGTAGGGAGACCCAGTACTTC. Translating it yields CASSSARGRETQYF.

The rearrangement links TRBV12-3 or TRBV12-4 to TRBJ2-7; weak D call: TRBD1 (5 bases). Trimming took off 7 bases at V and 0 bases at J, with 13 bases between the two ends. CDR3 size: 14 residues. Here the CDR3 reads CASTTRTLSYEQYF. The DNA for the CDR3 is TGTGCCAGCACAACCCGGACACTCTCCTACGAGCAGTACTTC.

The J gene is TRBJ1-5, the V gene TRBV12-3 or TRBV12-4; no firm D call. The CDR3 loop spans 12 amino acids. V was pared by 4 bases and J by 11 bases, with 12 bases between. The CDR3 sequence is CASSYDEKAQHF. CDR3 in DNA: TGTGCCAGCAGTTACGACGAAAAGGCCCAGCATTTT.

The chain has TRBV11-2 and TRBJ1-2, with 10 bases identical to TRBD1. Germline lookup yields CDR1 SGHAT and CDR2 FQNNGV. After removal of 1 base from V and 3 bases from J, the junction contained 5 bases not matched to a gene. The CDR3 length is 16 residues. The CDR3 loop reads CASSLGAGQGDYGYTF. The CDR3 nucleotides are TGTGCCAGCAGCTTAGGGGCAGGACAGGGGGACTATGGCTACACCTTC.

The V gene is TRBV7-3, the J gene TRBJ1-6, with D unresolved. The CDR3 has 16 residues. Looked up from germline, CDR1 is SGHTA and CDR2 is FQGTGA. Trimming took off 5 bases at V and 0 bases at J, with 11 bases between the two ends. CDR3 amino acids: CASSTSLTSYNSPLHF. The CDR3 bases are TGTGCCAGCAGCACCTCACTGACCTCCTATAATTCACCCCTCCACTTT.

This clonotype came up many times. The V gene is TRBV10-3, the J gene TRBJ1-2; possible D gene TRBD1, 5 bases. Germline V gene sequence: CDR1 ENHRY, CDR2 SYGVKD. V lost 7 bases and J 4 bases, leaving 13 bases between the germline ends. This CDR3 has 13 residues. The CDR3 region has the DNA TGTGCCATCATTCGGGGGGACGGCTATGGCTACACCTTC. Residues: CAIIRGDGYGYTF.

Regarding this clonotype: A read error may produce the germline difference seen at one junction end. This rearrangement joins TRBV7-9 to TRBJ1-4; 10 bases are a match to TRBD1. Germline CDR1 is SEHNR and CDR2 is FQNEAQ (reference sequence). The CDR3 runs to 17 residues. The CDR3 region is CASSPGTGEGSNEKLLF. DNA for the CDR3: TGTGCCAGCAGCCCAGGGACAGGGGAGGGATCTAATGAAAAACTGCTTTTT. The full variable domain, with the rest looked up from reference TRBV7-9 and TRBJ1-4, is DTGVSQNPRHKITKRGQNVTFRCDPISEHNRLYWYRQTLGQGPEFLTYFQNEAQLEKSRLLSDRFSAERPKGSFSTLEIQRTEQGDSAMYLCASSPGTGEGSNEKLLFGSGTQLSVL.

Note on this clonotype: Just one base apart from a much larger clone, this may be a read error. The gene calls are TRBV7-6 and TRBJ2-7, with D hard to call. This CDR3 contains 14 residues. Germline lookup yields CDR1 SGHVS and CDR2 FNYEAQ. CDR3 sequence (DNA): TGTGCCGGCAGCTTAGAATCCGATTCCTACGAGCAGTACTTC. Translation gives CAGSLESDSYEQYF.

The V call is TRBV25-1, the J call TRBJ1-1, with 9 nucleotides matching TRBD1. The CDR3 length is 17 residues. Germline CDR1 reads MGHDK; CDR2 reads SYGVNS. V lost 10 bases, J lost 6 bases, and 21 bases stayed unmatched. CDR3 sequence (DNA): TGTGCCACCAACCAGGCTCCTATACAGGGACAGGGTTCTGAAGCTTTCTTT. Its protein product is CATNQAPIQGQGSEAFF.

This clonotype occurred many times. V usage is TRBV20-1 and J usage is TRBJ2-7; 7 bases align to TRBD2. The CDR3 sequence is 13 residues long. V was clipped by 4 bases and J by 0 bases; unmatched bases: 3. Per germline, CDR1 DFQATT and CDR2 SNEGSKA (reference sequence). The CDR3 region is CSANGRTSYEQYF. The DNA of the CDR3 is TGCAGTGCTAACGGGAGGACCTCCTACGAGCAGTACTTC.

The CDR3 sequence: CASSSDRVSGNTIYF. Written as DNA, the CDR3 is TGTGCCAGCAGCTCGGACAGGGTCTCTGGAAACACCATATATTTT. The rearrangement joins TRBV11-2 to TRBJ1-3; 8 bases are a match to TRBD1. The CDR3 runs to 15 residues. The germline V gene has CDR1 SGHAT and CDR2 FQNNGV. Trimming removed 4 bases from V and 0 bases from J; junction bases left unmatched: 2.

The chain carries TRBV19 and TRBJ1-2, with 12 positions matching TRBD1. Per germline, CDR1 LNHDA and CDR2 SQIVND (reference sequence). J lost 8 bases, V lost 7 bases, and 17 bases had no gene match. The CDR3 has 17 amino acids. Here the CDR3 reads CASKIPGTGGEFKGYTF. CDR3 coding DNA: TGTGCCAGTAAAATACCCGGGACAGGGGGCGAGTTCAAAGGCTACACCTTC.

The chain carries TRBV27 and TRBJ1-2, with a tentative D call TRBD1 (5 bases). There are 14 residues in the CDR3. Per the germline V gene, CDR1 is MNHEY and CDR2 is SMNVEV (reference sequence). V lost 3 bases and J lost 7, with 15 bases in between. The CDR3 protein is CASSFQGKVGGYTF. DNA for the CDR3: TGTGCCAGCAGTTTTCAGGGAAAAGTTGGTGGCTACACCTTC.

This clonotype was found many times. The rearrangement joins TRBV29-1 to TRBJ1-2; D gene ambiguous. There are 14 residues in the CDR3. V was pared by 3 bases and J by 7 bases, with 18 bases between. Germline CDR1 SQVTM, CDR2 ANQGSEA. Here the CDR3 reads CSVEAYEVFGGYTF. The CDR3 DNA reads as TGCAGCGTTGAGGCGTATGAGGTTTTCGGTGGCTACACCTTC.

The chain has TRBV28 and TRBJ2-5; D possibly corresponds to TRBD2 (5 bases). The germline CDR1 and CDR2 sequences are MDHEN and SYDVKM. Trimming pared 5 bases from V and 3 bases from J, leaving 19 bases between. This CDR3 has 16 residues. The DNA for the CDR3 is TGTGCCAGCAGTCCCGCCATTGGGTTGCGGGAAGAGACCCAGTACTTC. It specifies CASSPAIGLREETQYF.

Many counts were recorded for this clonotype. This chain links TRBV20-1 with TRBJ1-1; no firm D call. Germline V gene data show CDR1 as DFQATT and CDR2 as SNEGSKA (reference sequence). The CDR3 consists of 14 residues. Trimming left V 4 bases short and J 1 base short, with 13 bases between. The CDR3 DNA is TGCAGTGCTACAAAGACGGGATCGAACACTGAAGCTTTCTTT. Translation: CSATKTGSNTEAFF.